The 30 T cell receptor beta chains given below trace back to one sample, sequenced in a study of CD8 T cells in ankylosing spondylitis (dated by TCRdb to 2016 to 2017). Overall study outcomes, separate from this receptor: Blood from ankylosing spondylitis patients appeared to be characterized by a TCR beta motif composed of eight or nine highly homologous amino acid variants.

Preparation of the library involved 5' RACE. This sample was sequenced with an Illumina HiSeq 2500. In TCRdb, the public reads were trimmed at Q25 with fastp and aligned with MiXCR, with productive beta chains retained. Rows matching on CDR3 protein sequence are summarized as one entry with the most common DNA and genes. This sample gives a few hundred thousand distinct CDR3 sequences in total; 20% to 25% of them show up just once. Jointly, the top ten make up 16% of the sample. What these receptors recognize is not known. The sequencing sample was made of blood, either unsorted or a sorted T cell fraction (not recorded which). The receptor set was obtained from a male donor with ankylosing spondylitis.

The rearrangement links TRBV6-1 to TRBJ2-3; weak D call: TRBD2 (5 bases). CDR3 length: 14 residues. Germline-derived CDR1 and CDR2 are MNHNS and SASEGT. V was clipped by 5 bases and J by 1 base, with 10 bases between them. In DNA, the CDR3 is TGTGCCAGCAGTCAGCGGAGAGGCACAGATACGCAGTATTTT. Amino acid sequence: CASSQRRGTDTQYF.

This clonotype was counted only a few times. The CDR3 sequence: CSASESGTTTDTQYF. For the CDR3, the DNA is TGCAGTGCTAGTGAGAGCGGGACTACCACAGATACGCAGTATTTT. The rearrangement links TRBV20-1 to TRBJ2-3; 7 bases match TRBD2. The CDR3 is 15 residues long. V lost 3 bases, J lost 2 bases, and 8 bases stayed unmatched. CDR1 is DFQATT, CDR2 SNEGSKA, per germline (reference sequence).

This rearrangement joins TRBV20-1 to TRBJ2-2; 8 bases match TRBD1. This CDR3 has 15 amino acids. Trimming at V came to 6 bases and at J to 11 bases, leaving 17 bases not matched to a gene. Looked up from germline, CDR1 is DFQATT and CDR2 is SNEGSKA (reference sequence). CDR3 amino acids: CSAGRPGQGRLELFF. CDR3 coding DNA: TGCAGTGCCGGAAGGCCCGGACAGGGCCGTCTCGAGCTGTTTTTT.

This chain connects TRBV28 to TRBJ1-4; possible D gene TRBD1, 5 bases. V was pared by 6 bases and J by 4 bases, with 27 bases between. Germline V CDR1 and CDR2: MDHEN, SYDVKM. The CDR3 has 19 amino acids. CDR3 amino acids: CASSRLDSFQPTRNEKLFF. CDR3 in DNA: TGTGCCAGCAGCCGACTTGACAGCTTTCAGCCAACGCGTAATGAAAAACTGTTTTTT. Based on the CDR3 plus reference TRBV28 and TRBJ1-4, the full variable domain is DVKVTQSSRYLVKRTGEKVFLECVQDMDHENMFWYRQDPGLGLRLIYFSYDVKMKEKGDIPEGYSVSREKKERFSLILESASTNQTSMYLCASSRLDSFQPTRNEKLFFGSGTQLSVL.

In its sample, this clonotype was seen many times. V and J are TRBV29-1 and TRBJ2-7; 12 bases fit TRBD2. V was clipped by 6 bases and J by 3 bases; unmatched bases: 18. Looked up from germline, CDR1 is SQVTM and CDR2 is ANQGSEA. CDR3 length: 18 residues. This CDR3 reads CSVRGSGDRLAGVYEQYF. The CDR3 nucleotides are TGCAGCGTGAGGGGAAGCGGAGACAGACTAGCGGGAGTCTACGAGCAGTACTTC.

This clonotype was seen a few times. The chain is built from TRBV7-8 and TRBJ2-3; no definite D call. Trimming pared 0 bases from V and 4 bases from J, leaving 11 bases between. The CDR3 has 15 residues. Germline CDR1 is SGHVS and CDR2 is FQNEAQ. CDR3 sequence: CASSLAAVRADTQYF. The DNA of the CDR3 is TGTGCCAGCAGCTTAGCGGCTGTTCGGGCAGATACGCAGTATTTT.

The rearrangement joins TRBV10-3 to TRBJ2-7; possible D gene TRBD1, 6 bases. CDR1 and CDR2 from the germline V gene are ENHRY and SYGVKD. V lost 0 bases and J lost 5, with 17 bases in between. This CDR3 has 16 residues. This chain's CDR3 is CAISESIQRQVNEQYF. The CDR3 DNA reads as TGTGCCATCAGTGAGTCGATTCAGAGACAGGTGAACGAGCAGTACTTC.

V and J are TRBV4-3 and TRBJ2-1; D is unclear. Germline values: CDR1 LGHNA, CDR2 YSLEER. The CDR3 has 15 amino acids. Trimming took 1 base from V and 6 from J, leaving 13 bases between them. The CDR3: CASSQGYISGNEQFF. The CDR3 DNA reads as TGCGCCAGCAGCCAAGGATATATCTCTGGCAATGAGCAGTTCTTC.

CDR3 sequence (DNA): TGTGCCAGCAGTTCTAGATACACCGGGGAGCTGTTTTTT. Encoded protein: CASSSRYTGELFF. This rearrangement joins TRBV27 to TRBJ2-2; D is undetermined. V lost 4 bases to trimming and J lost 3 bases, with 6 bases between them. The CDR3 runs to 13 residues. The germline V gene has CDR1 MNHEY and CDR2 SMNVEV (reference sequence).

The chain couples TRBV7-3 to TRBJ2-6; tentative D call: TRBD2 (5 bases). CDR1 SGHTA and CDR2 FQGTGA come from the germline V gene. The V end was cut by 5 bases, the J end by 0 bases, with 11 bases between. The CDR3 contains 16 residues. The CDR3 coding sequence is TGTGCCAGCAGCCCCCGAGGGTACTCTGGGGCCAACGTCCTGACTTTC. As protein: CASSPRGYSGANVLTF.

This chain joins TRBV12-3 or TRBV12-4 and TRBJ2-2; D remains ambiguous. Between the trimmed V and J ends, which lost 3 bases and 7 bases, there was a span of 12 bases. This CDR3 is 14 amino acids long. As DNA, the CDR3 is TGTGCCAGCAGTTTCGAGTGGGTCCACGGGGAGCTGTTTTTT. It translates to CASSFEWVHGELFF.

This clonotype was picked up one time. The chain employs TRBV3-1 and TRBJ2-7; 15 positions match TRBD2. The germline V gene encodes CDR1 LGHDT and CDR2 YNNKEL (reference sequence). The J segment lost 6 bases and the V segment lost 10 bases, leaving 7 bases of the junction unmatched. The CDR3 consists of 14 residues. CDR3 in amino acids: CATGLAGGSGEQYF. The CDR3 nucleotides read TGTGCCACCGGACTAGCGGGAGGGTCAGGCGAGCAGTACTTC.

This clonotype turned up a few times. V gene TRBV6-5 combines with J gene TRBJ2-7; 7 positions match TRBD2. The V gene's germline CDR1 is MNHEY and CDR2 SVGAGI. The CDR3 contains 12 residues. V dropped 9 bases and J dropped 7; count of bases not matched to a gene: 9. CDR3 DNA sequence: TGTGCCAGTGGGGGGGTTCTGGGAGAGCAGTACTTC. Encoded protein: CASGGVLGEQYF.

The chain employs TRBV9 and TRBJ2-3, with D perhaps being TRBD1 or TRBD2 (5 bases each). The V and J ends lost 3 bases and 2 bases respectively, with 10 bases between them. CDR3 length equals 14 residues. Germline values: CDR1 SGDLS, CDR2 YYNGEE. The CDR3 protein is CASSAGTYTDTQYF. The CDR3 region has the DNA TGTGCCAGCAGCGCCGGGACGTACACAGATACGCAGTATTTT.

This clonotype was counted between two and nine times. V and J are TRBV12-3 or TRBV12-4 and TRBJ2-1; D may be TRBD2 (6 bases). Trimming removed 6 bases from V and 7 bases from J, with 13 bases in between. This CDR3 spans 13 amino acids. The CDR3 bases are TGTGCCAGCAGCCCGCTTCTAGCGAATGAGCAGTTCTTC. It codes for CASSPLLANEQFF.

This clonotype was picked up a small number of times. CDR3 sequence reads: CASSRTSGRARENEQFF. The CDR3 bases are TGTGCCAGCAGTCGGACTAGCGGGAGGGCCCGGGAAAATGAGCAGTTCTTC. This sequence joins TRBV6-2 or TRBV6-3 and TRBJ2-1, with 15 positions matching TRBD2. V was pared by 5 bases and J by 7 bases, with 9 bases of the junction left unmatched. The CDR3 runs 17 residues. Germline CDR1 MNHEY, CDR2 SVGEGT.

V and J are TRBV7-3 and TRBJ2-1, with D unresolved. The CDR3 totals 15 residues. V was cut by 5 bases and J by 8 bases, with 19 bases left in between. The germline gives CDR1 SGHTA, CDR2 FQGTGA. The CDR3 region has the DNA TGTGCCAGCAGCCGATCGGTCCAGCCCTGGGATGAGCAGTTCTTC. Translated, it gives CASSRSVQPWDEQFF.

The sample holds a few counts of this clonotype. The CDR3 sequence is CASSPTQQTQYF. CDR3 nucleotide sequence: TGTGCCAGCAGCCCTACTCAGCAGACCCAGTACTTC. The chain couples TRBV12-3 or TRBV12-4 to TRBJ2-5, with no clear D. This CDR3 has 12 amino acids. The germline V and J ends were trimmed by 6 bases and 6 bases, with 11 bases remaining between them.

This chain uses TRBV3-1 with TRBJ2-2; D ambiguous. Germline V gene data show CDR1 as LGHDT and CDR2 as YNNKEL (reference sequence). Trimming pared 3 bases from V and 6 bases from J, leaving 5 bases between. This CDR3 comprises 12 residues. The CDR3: CASSHISGELFF. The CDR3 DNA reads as TGTGCCAGCAGCCATATATCCGGGGAGCTGTTTTTT.

The CDR3 nucleotides are TGTGCCAGCAGTTACCCTACAAGGGAGCAGTTCTTC. Protein: CASSYPTREQFF. The chain links TRBV6-2 or TRBV6-3 to TRBJ2-1, with D uncertain. Trimming pared 2 bases from V and 10 bases from J, leaving 9 bases between. CDR1 MNHEY and CDR2 SVGEGT come from the germline V gene. There are 12 residues in the CDR3.

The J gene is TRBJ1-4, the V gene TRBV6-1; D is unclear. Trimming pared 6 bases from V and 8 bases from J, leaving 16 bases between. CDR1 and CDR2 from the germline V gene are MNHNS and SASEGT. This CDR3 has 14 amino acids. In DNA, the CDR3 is TGTGCCAGCAGCGCAACCCCGAAGGAAGAAAAACTGTTTTTT. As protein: CASSATPKEEKLFF.

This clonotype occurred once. CDR3 protein: CASRGSNHQETQYF. CDR3 bases: TGCGCCAGCAGGGGGAGCAACCACCAAGAGACCCAGTACTTC. The chain combines TRBV5-1 with TRBJ2-5, with TRBD2 as a possible D gene (5 bases). The CDR3 runs to 14 residues. CDR1 is SGHRS, CDR2 YFSETQ, per germline. The V end was cut by 5 bases, the J end by 0 bases, with 11 bases between.

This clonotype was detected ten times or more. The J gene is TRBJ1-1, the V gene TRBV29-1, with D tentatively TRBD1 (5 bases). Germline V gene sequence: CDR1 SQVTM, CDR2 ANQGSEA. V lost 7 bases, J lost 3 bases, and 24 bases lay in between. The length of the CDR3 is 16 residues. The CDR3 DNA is TGCAGCGCGGGAACATTTAGGACCTCCAGGGACACTGAAGCTTTCTTT. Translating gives CSAGTFRTSRDTEAFF.

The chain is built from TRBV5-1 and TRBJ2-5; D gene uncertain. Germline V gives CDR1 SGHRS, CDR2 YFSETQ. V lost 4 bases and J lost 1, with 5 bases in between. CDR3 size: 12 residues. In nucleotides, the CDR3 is TGCGCCAGCAGCGTCCGCCAAGAGACCCAGTACTTC. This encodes CASSVRQETQYF.

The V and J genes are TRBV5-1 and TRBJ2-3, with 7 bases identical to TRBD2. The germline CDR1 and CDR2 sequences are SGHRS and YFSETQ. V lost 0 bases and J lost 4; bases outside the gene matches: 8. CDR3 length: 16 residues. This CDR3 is CASSLARGSIADTQYF. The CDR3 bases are TGCGCCAGCAGCTTGGCCCGCGGGAGTATCGCAGATACGCAGTATTTT. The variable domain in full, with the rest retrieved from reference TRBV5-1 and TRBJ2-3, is KAGVTQTPRYLIKTRGQQVTLSCSPISGHRSVSWYQQTPGQGLQFLFEYFSETQRNKGNFPGRFSGRQFSNSRSEMNVSTLELGDSALYLCASSLARGSIADTQYFGPGTRLTVL.

In DNA, the CDR3 is TGTGCCAGCAGACCATTCACATGGGCAGATACGCAGTATTTT. As protein: CASRPFTWADTQYF. V usage is TRBV5-4 and J usage is TRBJ2-3; D uncertain. The V end was cut by 5 bases, the J end by 4 bases, with 14 bases between. Germline CDR1 reads SGHNT; CDR2 reads YYREEE (reference sequence). The CDR3 contains 14 residues.

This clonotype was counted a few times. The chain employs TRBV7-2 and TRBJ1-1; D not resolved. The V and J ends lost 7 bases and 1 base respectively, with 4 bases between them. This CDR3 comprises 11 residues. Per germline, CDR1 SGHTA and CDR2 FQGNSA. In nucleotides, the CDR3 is TGTGCCAGCAATGAGAACACTGAAGCTTTCTTT. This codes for CASNENTEAFF.

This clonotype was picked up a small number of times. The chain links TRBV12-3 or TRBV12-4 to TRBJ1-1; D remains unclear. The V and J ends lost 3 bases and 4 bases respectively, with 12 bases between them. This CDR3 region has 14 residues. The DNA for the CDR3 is TGTGCCAGCAGTTTCGGAAGGAGAACCACTGAAGCTTTCTTT. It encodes CASSFGRRTTEAFF.

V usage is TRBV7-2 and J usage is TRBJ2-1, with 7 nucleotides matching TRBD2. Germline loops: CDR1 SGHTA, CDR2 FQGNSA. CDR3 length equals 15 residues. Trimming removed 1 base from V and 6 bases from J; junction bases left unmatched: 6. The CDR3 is CASSLEVREFNEQFF. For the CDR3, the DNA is TGTGCCAGCAGCTTAGAAGTGCGGGAGTTCAATGAGCAGTTCTTC.

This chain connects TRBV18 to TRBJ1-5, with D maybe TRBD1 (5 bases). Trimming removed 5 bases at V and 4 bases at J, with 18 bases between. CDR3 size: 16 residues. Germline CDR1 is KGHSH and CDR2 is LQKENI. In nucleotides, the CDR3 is TGTGCCAGCTCAACCATTCAGACAGTAAAAAATCAGCCCCAGCATTTT. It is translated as CASSTIQTVKNQPQHF. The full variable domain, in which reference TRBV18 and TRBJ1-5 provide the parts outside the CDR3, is NAGVMQNPRHLVRRRGQEARLRCSPMKGHSHVYWYRQLPEEGLKFMVYLQKENIIDESGMPKERFSAEFPKEGPSILRIQQVVRGDSAAYFCASSTIQTVKNQPQHFGDGTRLSIL.